What follows describes a single TCR beta chain. This sample was taken from a study of blood T cell repertoires in COVID-19. At the level of the study: Nucleic acid was either cDNA or gDNA, and it came from T cells, B-cell-depleted T cells, or PBMCs.

In terms of age and location, participants ranged from about 18 to 90 years and lived in approximately 26 US areas. Under the authors' procedure: Reference gene primer amplification yielded estimated nucleated cell counts. TCRdb keeps only in-frame clones here, not all; method: immunoSEQ multiplex PCR. That table is the source of V, J and clone size, and D and trimming were worked out from the DNA. Counted here are fewer than 200,000 clones, around 83% occurring once; the ten biggest clones make up about 4%. The ends were cut back, 6 bases at V and 2 bases at J, with 10 bases in the middle. The CDR3 runs 13 residues. The germline gives CDR1 SNHLY, CDR2 FYNNEI.

This receptor was obtained from a woman aged 50 to 60 in a cohort exposed to, infected with or recovered from COVID-19 (not recorded which). The sample comprised PBMCs or T cells enriched from blood (not recorded which). The V call is TRBV2, the J call TRBJ1-1; D perhaps matches TRBD1 (6 bases). CDR3 region: CASRNRANTEAFF. CDR3 DNA: TGTGCCAGCAGAAACAGGGCCAACACTGAAGCTTTCTTT.